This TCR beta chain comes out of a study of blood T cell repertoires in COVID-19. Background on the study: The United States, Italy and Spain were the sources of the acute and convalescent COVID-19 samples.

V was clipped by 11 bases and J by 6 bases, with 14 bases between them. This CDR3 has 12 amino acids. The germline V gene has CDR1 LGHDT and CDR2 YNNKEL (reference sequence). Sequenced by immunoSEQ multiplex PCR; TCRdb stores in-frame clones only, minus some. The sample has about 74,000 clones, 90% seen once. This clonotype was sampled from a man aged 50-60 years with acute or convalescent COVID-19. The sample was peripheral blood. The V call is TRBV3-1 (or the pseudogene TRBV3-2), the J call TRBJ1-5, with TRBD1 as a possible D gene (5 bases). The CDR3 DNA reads TGTGCCGGTGAAAGGGGTTCTCAGCCCCAGCATTTT. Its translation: CAGERGSQPQHF.